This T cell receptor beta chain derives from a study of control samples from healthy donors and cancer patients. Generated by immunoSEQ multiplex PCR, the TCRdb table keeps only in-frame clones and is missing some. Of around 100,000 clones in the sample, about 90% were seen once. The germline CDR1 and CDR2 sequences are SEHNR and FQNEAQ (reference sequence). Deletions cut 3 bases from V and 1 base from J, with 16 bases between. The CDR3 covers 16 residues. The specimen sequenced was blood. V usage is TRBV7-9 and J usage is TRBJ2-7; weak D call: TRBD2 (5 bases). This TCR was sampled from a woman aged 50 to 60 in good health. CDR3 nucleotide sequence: TGTGCCAGCAGCTTTCCCCCTCGGACTGGATCCTACGAGCAGTACGTC. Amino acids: CASSFPPRTGSYEQYV.